Below are 22 T cell receptor beta chains sequenced from a single sample in a study of blood T cell repertoires in COVID-19 (dated by TCRdb to 2020 to 2022). Library method: the immunoSEQ multiplex PCR assay. TCRdb re-hosts the immuneACCESS table, in-frame sequences only. Its copies lack some clones; in the studies checked, an unresolved V gene accounts for under half of them, and the cause for the rest is not known. The table for this sample lists tens of thousands of clones; about 88% of them were counted only once. The ten largest clones represent 6% to 8.5% of the sample. The sample consisted of peripheral blood. The origin of the receptors is a woman between 45 and 65 years old with active COVID-19.

The rearrangement uses TRBV24-1 and TRBJ2-1, with TRBD2 matching over 7 bases. With 5 bases clipped from V and 1 base from J, the junction kept 7 bases outside the gene matches. This CDR3 spans 16 amino acids. Germline CDR1 reads KGHDR; CDR2 reads SFDVKD. The CDR3 DNA reads TGTGCCACCAGTGGCGGACGGCGGGGGTCCTACAATGAGCAGTTCTTC. Translating it yields CATSGGRRGSYNEQFF.

The chain links TRBV10-2 to TRBJ2-7; 12 bases agree with TRBD2. The germline V gene has CDR1 WSHSY and CDR2 SAAADI. CDR3 size: 16 residues. Trimming removed 0 bases from V and 2 bases from J; junction bases left unmatched: 2. The CDR3 protein is CASSESRTSGTYEQYF. CDR3 in DNA: TGCGCCAGCAGTGAGTCGAGGACTAGCGGGACCTACGAGCAGTACTTC.

This clone was seen only once. The chain recombines TRBV2 with TRBJ1-1; D is undetermined. This CDR3 spans 16 amino acids. Trimming pared 3 bases from V and 3 bases from J, leaving 17 bases between. Germline CDR1 is SNHLY and CDR2 is FYNNEI. As DNA, the CDR3 is TGTGCCAGCAGTGAGCAAGGACGGGGAGGATACACTGAAGCTTTCTTT. Amino acids: CASSEQGRGGYTEAFF.

V is TRBV4-1 and J is TRBJ1-1, with 11 nucleotides matching TRBD1. The CDR3 extends over 17 amino acids. V was clipped by 4 bases and J by 3 bases; unmatched bases: 10. Germline-derived CDR1 and CDR2 are MGHRA and YSYEKL. DNA of the CDR3: TGCGCCAGCAGCCGGTTCGGGACAGGGGGTTCTGACACTGAAGCTTTCTTT. It encodes CASSRFGTGGSDTEAFF.

The gene calls are TRBV28 and TRBJ1-1; D not certain. Trimming took off 5 bases at V and 4 bases at J, with 8 bases between the two ends. Germline V lookup: CDR1 MDHEN, CDR2 SYDVKM. The CDR3 totals 12 residues. CDR3 sequence: CASSPIGTEAFF. CDR3 nucleotide sequence: TGTGCCAGCAGTCCCATCGGCACTGAAGCTTTCTTT.

The count of this clone is one. Here the CDR3 DNA reads TGTGCCAGCAGCTTTTCCGGTGGCTACACCTTC. This translates into CASSFSGGYTF. The chain uses TRBV5-5 and TRBJ1-2; D unresolved. Trimming pared 2 bases from V and 7 bases from J, leaving 6 bases between. CDR1 and CDR2 (germline): SGHKS, YYEKEE (reference sequence). There are 11 residues in the CDR3.

The J gene is TRBJ2-1, the V gene TRBV28; D not resolved. The germline gives CDR1 MDHEN, CDR2 SYDVKM. The CDR3 spans 13 residues. The ends were cut back, 6 bases at V and 4 bases at J, with 10 bases in the middle. This CDR3 reads CASRTYLYNEQFF. Here the CDR3 DNA reads TGTGCCAGCAGGACTTATTTATACAATGAGCAGTTCTTC.

The DNA for the CDR3 is TGTGCCAGCAGTTTCGAAGAGACCCAGTACTTC. Residues: CASSFEETQYF. The chain joins TRBV12-3 or TRBV12-4 to TRBJ2-5; D gene uncertain. V lost 3 bases to trimming and J lost 3 bases, with 2 bases between them. The CDR3 is 11 residues long.

In this sample, this clone turned up once. The V gene is TRBV9, the J gene TRBJ1-2; tentatively, D is TRBD1 (6 bases). Trimming cost V 4 bases and J 2 bases, with 12 bases left between them. Germline loops: CDR1 SGDLS, CDR2 YYNGEE. The CDR3 contains 14 residues. The CDR3 nucleotides read TGTGCCAGCAGCACCGGCGGACAGAACTATGGCTACACCTTC. Residues: CASSTGGQNYGYTF.

The chain recombines TRBV11-2 with TRBJ2-5; the match to TRBD1 covers 7 bases. Germline trimming cut 5 bases from V and 5 bases from J; bases unmatched to any gene: 8. Germline values: CDR1 SGHAT, CDR2 FQNNGV. The CDR3 runs to 14 residues. The CDR3 loop reads CASSTTGVGETQYF. The CDR3 coding sequence is TGTGCCAGCAGCACCACAGGGGTAGGGGAGACCCAGTACTTC.

The chain recombines TRBV28 with TRBJ2-7; 7 bases fit TRBD1. The CDR3 contains 18 residues. V shed 4 bases and J 6 bases; nucleotides not matched to a gene: 21. Germline CDR1 reads MDHEN; CDR2 reads SYDVKM. The CDR3 spells CASSSTGAPAHIVSEQYF. The DNA of the CDR3 is TGTGCCAGCAGTTCAACAGGGGCCCCAGCCCACATCGTTTCCGAGCAGTACTTC.

In its sample, this clone was seen a few times. The J gene is TRBJ2-3, the V gene TRBV10-1; perhaps TRBD2 as D (6 bases). From germline, CDR1 is WNHNN and CDR2 SYGVQD (reference sequence). V dropped 6 bases and J dropped 0 bases, with 13 bases sitting between them. This CDR3 region has 15 residues. CDR3 sequence reads: CASRRGLESTDTQYF. CDR3 DNA sequence: TGCGCCAGCAGGAGGGGACTCGAGAGCACAGATACGCAGTATTTT.

The rearrangement uses TRBV24-1 and TRBJ2-6; 11 nucleotides align to TRBD2. This CDR3 region has 19 residues. J was trimmed by 1 base and V by 4 bases; bases with no gene match: 8. Germline CDR1 and CDR2: KGHDR and SFDVKD. The CDR3 DNA sequence: TGTGCCACCAGTGAGACGCCGGGACTAGCGGTGTCTGGGGCCAACGTCCTGACTTTC. This translates into CATSETPGLAVSGANVLTF.

V gene TRBV10-3 combines with J gene TRBJ1-1, with a tentative D call TRBD1 (5 bases). Trimming removed 7 bases from V and 1 base from J, with 10 bases in between. CDR3 size: 13 residues. CDR1 is ENHRY, CDR2 SYGVKD, per germline. The CDR3 here is CAIKTASNTEAFF. The CDR3 DNA reads as TGTGCCATCAAGACAGCTTCGAACACTGAAGCTTTCTTT.

The genes are TRBV5-4 and TRBJ2-7, with D possibly matching TRBD2 (5 bases). The CDR3 has 15 amino acids. Germline loops: CDR1 SGHNT, CDR2 YYREEE (reference sequence). V was pared by 0 bases and J by 2 bases, with 12 bases between. In DNA form, the CDR3 reads TGTGCCAGCAGCTTGGTGGGCGGGCCCCCCTACGAGCAGTACTTC. It yields the protein CASSLVGGPPYEQYF.

This chain links TRBV10-1 with TRBJ1-1; a possible D gene is TRBD1 (5 bases). CDR1 is WNHNN, CDR2 SYGVQD, per germline (reference sequence). V was pared by 6 bases and J by 1 base, with 30 bases between. This CDR3 is 20 amino acids long. The CDR3 DNA is TGCGCCAGCAGGACCTCTTATTCGGGACTTGAATTCCCCACGAACACTGAAGCTTTCTTT. Amino acids: CASRTSYSGLEFPTNTEAFF.

This chain connects TRBV5-1 to TRBJ2-1, with 13 bases that match TRBD2. The CDR3 runs 17 residues. Trimming removed 4 bases from V and 15 bases from J; junction bases left unmatched: 19. Germline V gives CDR1 SGHRS, CDR2 YFSETQ. The CDR3 DNA sequence: TGCGCCAGCAGCCCAGAAAACTCGGGACTAGCGGGATTTCGCCCGTTCTTC. Its translation: CASSPENSGLAGFRPFF.

The chain is built from TRBV28 and TRBJ2-1; D ambiguous. The ends were cut back, 6 bases at V and 10 bases at J, with 13 bases in the middle. CDR1 is MDHEN and CDR2 is SYDVKM in the germline V gene. This CDR3 region has 12 residues. CDR3 sequence: CASSTPYSEQFF. The CDR3 DNA reads as TGTGCCAGCAGCACCCCCTACTCGGAGCAGTTCTTC.

V and J are TRBV14 and TRBJ2-1; possibly TRBD1 for D (5 bases). The CDR3 is 18 amino acids. Germline V CDR1 and CDR2: SGHDN, FVKESK. The ends were cut back, 1 base at V and 3 bases at J, with 19 bases in the middle. The CDR3, as DNA: TGTGCCAGCAGCCAAGTCGGCAGGGCAACCAAAAGCTACAATGAGCAGTTCTTC. Translation: CASSQVGRATKSYNEQFF.

This chain links TRBV28 with TRBJ1-5; 8 bases align to TRBD1. CDR1 is MDHEN and CDR2 is SYDVKM in the germline V gene. This CDR3 spans 16 amino acids. J gave up 2 bases and V 4 bases, and 7 bases lay outside the gene matches. The CDR3 DNA follows: TGTGCCAGCAGTTCGCCGACAGGGGTGGGCAATCAGCCCCAGCATTTT. As protein: CASSSPTGVGNQPQHF.

CDR3 protein: CASSPTAQVGGNTEAFF. CDR3 DNA sequence: TGTGCCAGCAGCCCCACCGCCCAGGTCGGTGGTAACACTGAAGCTTTCTTT. The rearrangement uses TRBV5-4 and TRBJ1-1; D gene ambiguous. CDR3 size: 17 residues. V gave up 4 bases and J gave up 2 bases, with 21 bases separating them. The germline CDR1 and CDR2 sequences are SGHNT and YYREEE (reference sequence).

The rearrangement links TRBV5-6 to TRBJ2-2; 7 bases match TRBD2. Germline CDR1 reads SGHDT; CDR2 reads YYEEEE. The length of the CDR3 is 14 residues. V trimming: 6 bases; J trimming: 0 bases; junction bases outside the gene matches: 2. CDR3 bases: TGTGCCAGCATGCGGGGGACGAACACCGGGGAGCTGTTTTTT. Its protein is CASMRGTNTGELFF.